The present TCR beta chain was sequenced within a study of cytomegalovirus exposure and HLA in healthy donors. Primers for the PCR totalled 60 Vbeta and 13 Jbeta. Generated by immunoSEQ multiplex PCR, the TCRdb table keeps only in-frame clones and is missing some. Among about 89,000 clones listed, about 63% were seen once. Germline loops: CDR1 MNHEY, CDR2 SVGAGI. The CDR3 spans 15 residues. Trimming took 0 bases from V and 9 from J, leaving 18 bases between them. The sample comprised PBMCs. This clonotype was sampled from a woman aged 30 to 39 in good health and CMV-seronegative. The rearrangement joins TRBV6-5 to TRBJ2-7; TRBD2 might be the D (5 bases). CDR3 sequence (DNA): TGTGCCAGCAGTTACTCGTTTGAAGCGGCCGTAGGGCAGTACTTC. This translates into CASSYSFEAAVGQYF.